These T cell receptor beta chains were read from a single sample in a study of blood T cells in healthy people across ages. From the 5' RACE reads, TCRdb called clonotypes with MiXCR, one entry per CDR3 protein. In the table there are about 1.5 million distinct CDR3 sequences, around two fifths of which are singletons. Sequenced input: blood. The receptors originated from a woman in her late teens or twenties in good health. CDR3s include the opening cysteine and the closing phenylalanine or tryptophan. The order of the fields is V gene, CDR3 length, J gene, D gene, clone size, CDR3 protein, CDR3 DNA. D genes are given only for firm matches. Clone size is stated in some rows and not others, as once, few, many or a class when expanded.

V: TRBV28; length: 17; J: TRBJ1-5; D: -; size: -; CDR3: CASSLTEIYLSNQPQHF; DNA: TGTGCCAGCAGTTTGACAGAAATATATCTTAGCAATCAGCCCCAGCATTTT
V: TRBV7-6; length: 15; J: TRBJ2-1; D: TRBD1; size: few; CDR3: CASSFHRDSRNEQFF; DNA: TGTGCCAGCAGCTTCCATCGGGACAGTAGGAATGAGCAGTTCTTC
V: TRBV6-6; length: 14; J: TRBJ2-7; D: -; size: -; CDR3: CASKPPGTSYEQYF; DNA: TGTGCCAGCAAACCCCCAGGAACCTCCTACGAGCAGTACTTC
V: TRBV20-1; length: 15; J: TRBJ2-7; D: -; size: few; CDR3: CSARVWPDHTYEQYF; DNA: TGCAGTGCTAGAGTTTGGCCGGACCATACCTACGAGCAGTACTTC
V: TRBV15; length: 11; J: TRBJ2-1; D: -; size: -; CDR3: CATSRGRVKFF; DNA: TGTGCCACCAGCAGAGGCAGGGTGAAGTTCTTC
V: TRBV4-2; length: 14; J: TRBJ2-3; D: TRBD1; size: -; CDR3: CTSSPRTGEDTQYF; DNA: TGTACCAGCAGCCCCCGGACAGGGGAAGATACGCAGTATTTT
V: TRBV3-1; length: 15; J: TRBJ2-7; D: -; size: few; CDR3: CASSLSPRPSYEQYF; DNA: TGTGCCAGCAGCCTCAGTCCTAGACCATCCTACGAGCAGTACTTC
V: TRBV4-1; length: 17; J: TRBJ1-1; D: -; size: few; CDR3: CASSLHGTGHSDTEAFF; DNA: TGCGCCAGCAGCCTACATGGCACTGGGCATAGTGACACTGAAGCTTTCTTT
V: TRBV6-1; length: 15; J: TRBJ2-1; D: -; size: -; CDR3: CASSPPANDYNEQFF; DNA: TGTGCCAGCAGTCCACCGGCAAACGACTACAATGAGCAGTTCTTC
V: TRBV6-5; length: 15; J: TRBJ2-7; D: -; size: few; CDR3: CASSYVWGDVYEQYF; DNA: TGTGCCAGCAGTTACGTCTGGGGGGATGTCTACGAGCAGTACTTC
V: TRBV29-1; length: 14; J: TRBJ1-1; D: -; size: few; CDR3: CSVEAKGRNTEAFF; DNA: TGCAGCGTTGAAGCCAAGGGCAGGAACACTGAAGCTTTCTTT
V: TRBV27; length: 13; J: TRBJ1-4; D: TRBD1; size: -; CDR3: CASRDSPIEKLFF; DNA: TGTGCCAGCCGGGACAGCCCTATCGAAAAACTGTTTTTT
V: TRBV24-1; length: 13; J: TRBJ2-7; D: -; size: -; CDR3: CATKDSSYNEQYF; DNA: TGTGCCACCAAGGACAGCAGCTACAATGAGCAGTACTTC
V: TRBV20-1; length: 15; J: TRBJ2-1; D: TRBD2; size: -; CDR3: CSASPPRESHNEQFF; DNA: TGCAGTGCCTCCCCGCCGCGGGAGTCCCACAATGAGCAGTTCTTC
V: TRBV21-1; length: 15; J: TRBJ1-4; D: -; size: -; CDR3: CASSTTGTANEKLFF; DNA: TGTGCCAGCAGCACTACCGGGACAGCTAATGAAAAACTGTTTTTT
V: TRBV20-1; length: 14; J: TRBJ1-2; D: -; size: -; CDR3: CSASEGAVNYGYTF; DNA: TGCAGTGCTAGTGAAGGGGCCGTCAACTATGGCTACACCTTC
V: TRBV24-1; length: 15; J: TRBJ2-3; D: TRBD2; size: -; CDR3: CATSDMSGVADTQYF; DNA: TGTGCCACCAGTGATATGAGCGGGGTCGCAGATACGCAGTATTTT
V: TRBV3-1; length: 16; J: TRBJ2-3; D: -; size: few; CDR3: CASSQEVSGGTDTQYF; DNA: TGTGCCAGCAGCCAAGAGGTTAGCGGAGGCACAGATACGCAGTATTTT
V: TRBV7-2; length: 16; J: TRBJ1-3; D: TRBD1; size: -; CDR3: CASSPTGQLSGNTIYF; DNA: TGTGCCAGCAGCCCGACGGGACAGCTCTCTGGAAACACCATATATTTT
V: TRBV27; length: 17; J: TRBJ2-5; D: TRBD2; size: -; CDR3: CASSWGTSSRSRETQYF; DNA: TGTGCCAGCAGTTGGGGGACTAGCTCCCGGAGTAGGGAGACCCAGTACTTC
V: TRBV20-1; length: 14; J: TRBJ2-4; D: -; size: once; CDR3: CSAREALAKNIQYF; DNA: TGCAGTGCTAGAGAGGCACTAGCCAAAAACATTCAGTACTTC
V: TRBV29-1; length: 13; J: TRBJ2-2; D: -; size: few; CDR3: CSVGTANTGELFF; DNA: TGCAGCGTTGGGACCGCGAACACCGGGGAGCTGTTTTTT
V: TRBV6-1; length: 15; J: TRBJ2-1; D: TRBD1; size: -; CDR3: CASSVLGTAYNEQFF; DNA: TGTGCCAGCAGTGTACTAGGGACAGCCTACAATGAGCAGTTCTTC
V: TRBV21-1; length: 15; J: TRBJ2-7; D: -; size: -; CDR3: CASTTAREGEDEQYF; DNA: TGTGCCAGCACCACCGCCCGGGAGGGCGAAGACGAGCAGTACTTC
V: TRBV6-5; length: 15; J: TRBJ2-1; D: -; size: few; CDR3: CASSYSSMATNEQFF; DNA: TGTGCCAGCAGTTACTCGAGTATGGCTACCAATGAGCAGTTCTTC
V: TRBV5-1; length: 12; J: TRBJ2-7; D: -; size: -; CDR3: CASGLNRREQYF; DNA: TGCGCCAGCGGCTTGAATCGCCGCGAGCAGTACTTC
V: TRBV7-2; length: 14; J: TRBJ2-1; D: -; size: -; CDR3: CASSLAAVYNKQFF; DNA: TGTGCCAGCAGCTTAGCGGCAGTATACAATAAGCAGTTCTTC
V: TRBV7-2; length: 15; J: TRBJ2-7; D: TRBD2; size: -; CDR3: CASNLAGGGPYEQYF; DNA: TGTGCCAGCAACTTAGCGGGAGGGGGCCCTTACGAGCAGTACTTC
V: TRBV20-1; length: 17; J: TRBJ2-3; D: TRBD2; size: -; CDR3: CSARGARSGRGGDTQYF; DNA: TGCAGTGCTAGAGGGGCGCGCAGCGGGAGGGGTGGAGATACGCAGTATTTT
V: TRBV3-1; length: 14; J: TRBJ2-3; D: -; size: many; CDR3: CASSPSGFTDTQYF; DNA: TGTGCCAGCAGCCCTTCGGGTTTCACAGATACGCAGTATTTT
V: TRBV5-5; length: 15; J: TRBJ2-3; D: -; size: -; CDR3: CASSFGLGLTDTQYF; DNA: TGTGCCAGCAGCTTCGGACTGGGCCTCACAGATACGCAGTATTTT
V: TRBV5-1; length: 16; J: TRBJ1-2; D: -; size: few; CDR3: CASSSQLRGSPAGYTF; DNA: TGCGCCAGCAGCTCACAACTCAGGGGATCTCCTGCGGGCTACACCTTC
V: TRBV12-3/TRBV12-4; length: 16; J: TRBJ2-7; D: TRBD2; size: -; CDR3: CASSSTLGGVSYEQYF; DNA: TGTGCCAGCAGCTCCACCCTCGGGGGGGTGAGCTACGAGCAGTACTTC
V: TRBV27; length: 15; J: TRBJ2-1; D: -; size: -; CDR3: CASRGGGALNNEQFF; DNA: TGTGCCAGCAGAGGTGGGGGAGCCCTAAACAATGAGCAGTTCTTC
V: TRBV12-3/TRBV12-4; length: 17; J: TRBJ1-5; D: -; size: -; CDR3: CASTKSGAENSNQPQHF; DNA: TGTGCCAGCACTAAGTCCGGGGCAGAGAATAGCAATCAGCCCCAGCATTTT
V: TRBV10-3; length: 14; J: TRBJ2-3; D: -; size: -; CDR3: CANSAGQSTDTQYF; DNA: TGTGCCAACAGTGCTGGACAGAGCACAGATACGCAGTATTTT
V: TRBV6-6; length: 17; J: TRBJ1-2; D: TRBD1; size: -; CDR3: CASTTYLPGQKNYGYTF; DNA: TGTGCCAGCACAACGTACCTTCCGGGACAGAAAAACTATGGCTACACCTTC
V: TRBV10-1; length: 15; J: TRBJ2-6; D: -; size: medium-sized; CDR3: CASGKGGSGANVLTF; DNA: TGCGCCAGCGGTAAAGGGGGTTCTGGGGCCAACGTCCTGACTTTC
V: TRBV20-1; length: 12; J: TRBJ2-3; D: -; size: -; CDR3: CSAGLVEGTQYF; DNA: TGCAGTGCTGGTCTTGTTGAGGGTACGCAGTATTTT
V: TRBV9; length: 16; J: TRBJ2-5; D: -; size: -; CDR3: CASSVAGRGPFNEQYF; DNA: TGTGCCAGCAGCGTAGCGGGGCGGGGGCCTTTCAATGAGCAGTACTTC
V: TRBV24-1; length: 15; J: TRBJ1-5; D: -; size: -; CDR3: CATSDSRGSNQPQHF; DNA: TGTGCCACCAGTGACTCCAGGGGTAGCAATCAGCCCCAGCATTTT
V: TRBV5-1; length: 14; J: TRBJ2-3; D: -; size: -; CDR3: CASRLIEDTDTQYF; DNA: TGCGCCAGCAGATTGATAGAGGACACAGATACGCAGTATTTT
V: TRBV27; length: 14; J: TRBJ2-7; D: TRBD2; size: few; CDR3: CASRLAGGGYEQYF; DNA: TGTGCCAGTAGACTAGCGGGAGGAGGCTACGAGCAGTACTTC
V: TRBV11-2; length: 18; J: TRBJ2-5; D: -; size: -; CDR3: CASSLGVGSVYTQETQYF; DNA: TGTGCCAGCAGCTTGGGCGTAGGCTCGGTTTATACTCAAGAGACCCAGTACTTC
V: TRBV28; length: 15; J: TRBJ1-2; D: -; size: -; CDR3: CASSFYRGSPHGYTF; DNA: TGTGCCAGCAGTTTTTATAGGGGGAGTCCCCATGGCTACACCTTC
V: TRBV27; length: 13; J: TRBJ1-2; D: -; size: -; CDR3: CASSLSISWGYTF; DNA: TGTGCCAGCAGTTTATCTATCTCGTGGGGCTACACCTTC
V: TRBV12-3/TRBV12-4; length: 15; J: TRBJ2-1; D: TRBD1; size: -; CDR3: CASTQGQGGFNEQFF; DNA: TGTGCCAGCACCCAGGGACAGGGGGGGTTCAATGAGCAGTTCTTC
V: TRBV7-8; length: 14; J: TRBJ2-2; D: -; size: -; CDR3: CASSHRGNTGELFF; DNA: TGTGCCAGCAGCCACCGGGGGAACACCGGGGAGCTGTTTTTT
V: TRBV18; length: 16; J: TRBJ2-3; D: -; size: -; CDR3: CASSTTSRRPTDTQYF; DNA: TGTGCCAGCTCAACCACTAGCCGTCGACCCACAGATACGCAGTATTTT
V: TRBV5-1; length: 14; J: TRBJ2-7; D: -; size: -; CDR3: CASSNRAGPYEQYF; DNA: TGCGCCAGCAGTAACCGGGCGGGACCATACGAGCAGTACTTC
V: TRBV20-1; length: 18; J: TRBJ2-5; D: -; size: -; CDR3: CSASQRTEYGSQEETQYF; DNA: TGCAGTGCTAGCCAACGGACAGAGTATGGGAGCCAAGAAGAGACCCAGTACTTC
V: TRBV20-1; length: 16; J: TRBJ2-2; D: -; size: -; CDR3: CSARDGAGDSTGELFF; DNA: TGCAGTGCTAGAGATGGGGCAGGGGACTCCACCGGGGAGCTGTTTTTT
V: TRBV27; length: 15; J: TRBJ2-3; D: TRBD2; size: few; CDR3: CASSLTAGGTNTQYF; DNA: TGTGCCAGCAGTTTAACGGCGGGAGGGACCAATACGCAGTATTTT
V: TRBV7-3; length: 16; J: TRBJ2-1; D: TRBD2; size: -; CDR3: CASSLTLAGGQNEQFF; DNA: TGTGCCAGCAGCTTAACTCTAGCGGGGGGTCAAAATGAGCAGTTCTTC
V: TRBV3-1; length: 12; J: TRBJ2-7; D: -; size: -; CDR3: CASAGAGVEQYF; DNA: TGTGCCAGCGCGGGGGCCGGGGTCGAGCAGTACTTC
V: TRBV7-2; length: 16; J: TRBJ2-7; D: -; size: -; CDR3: CASSLNWGEGMNEQYF; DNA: TGTGCCAGCAGCTTAAACTGGGGGGAAGGAATGAATGAGCAGTACTTC
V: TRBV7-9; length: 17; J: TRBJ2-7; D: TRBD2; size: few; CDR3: CASSSGLAGVNSYEQYF; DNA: TGTGCCAGCAGCTCGGGACTAGCGGGGGTCAACTCCTACGAGCAGTACTTC